This T cell receptor (beta chain) was observed in a study of blood T cell repertoires in COVID-19. The table came from immunoSEQ multiplex PCR; TCRdb's copy has only in-frame clones and leaves some out. The table lists about 34,000 clones, roughly 80% of them singletons, with around 15% in the top ten. The V gene's germline CDR1 is SGHNT and CDR2 YENEEA. With 6 bases removed from V and 4 bases from J, the gap between germline ends came to 7 bases. The CDR3 has 11 amino acids. The chain combines TRBV11-3 with TRBJ2-7, with no clear D. Specimen: peripheral blood. The source is a man at least 80 years old with active or convalescent COVID-19. The CDR3 is CASSQVYEQYF. The CDR3, as DNA: TGTGCCAGCAGTCAGGTTTACGAGCAGTACTTC.